This T cell receptor (beta chain) was recorded in a study of OX40 agonist ivuxolimab in advanced cancers. In the study overall: The costimulatory receptor OX40 (CD134) was targeted by ivuxolimab, a fully human IgG2 agonistic monoclonal antibody. Intravenous ivuxolimab was administered to patients every 2 weeks at six dose levels: 0.01, 0.1, 0.3, 1.5, 3 and 10 mg/kg. Of the roughly 51 dose-escalation patients, hepatocellular carcinoma was present in 19, melanoma in around 15, renal cell carcinoma in 9 and head and neck cancer in 9. In the dose-escalation cohort, 70% to 90% of patients were male, and the mean age was roughly 56 years with a range of roughly 20 to 85. Patients were allowed to have had prior anti-PD-1, anti-PD-L1 or anti-CTLA-4 therapy, and roughly 40% of the dose-escalation patients had been treated with checkpoint inhibitors. Partial responses occurred in three dose-escalation patients: two with cutaneous melanoma and one with hepatocellular carcinoma. The purpose of peripheral TCRbeta sequencing was to test whether ivuxolimab changed TCR sequence diversity and led to clonal T-cell expansion. The paper describes the monotherapy dose-escalation part (N of about 57 patients) of the phase I trial of ivuxolimab.

Worth noting for this clone: Its cognate antigen has yet to be identified. Base quality data are lacking; no much larger clone is found one base away.

To sequence the TCRbeta CDR3 region, genomic DNA was isolated from the sorted cells. The immunoSEQ Assay was used to sequence the TCRbeta CDR3 regions. The table comes from immuneACCESS by way of TCRdb, which keeps in-frame sequences with V and J called. Part of the clones is missing from these tables; in studies checked, under half for an unresolved V gene and the rest for unknown reasons. The sample yields 50,000 to 70,000 clones; approximately 86% were counted once. 9.5% to 15% of the sample rests with the top ten. Broad study findings and their caveats: Antigen specificity was not determined for the clonally expanded peripheral T cells. After ivuxolimab, expanded clones were on average more numerous among CD8+ T cells than among CD4+ T cells. At doses of 0.1 to 3.0 mg/kg, clonal expansion of both CD4+ and CD8+ blood T cells was observed from baseline to week 6. In the 0.1-3.0 mg/kg groups, partial responders had among the lowest normalized peripheral clonal expansion, particularly in CD8+ T cells. Low levels of normalized T-cell clonal expansion were also seen in some nonresponding patients.

Patients with a history of autoimmune disease or receiving systemic immunosuppression were excluded from the trial. Peripheral blood for TCR sequencing was drawn from every dose cohort at baseline, at cycle 4 day 1 and at cycle 7 day 1. Samples came from an open-label, multicenter, first-in-human phase I dose-escalation trial of ivuxolimab. Adults with locally advanced or metastatic head and neck squamous cell, hepatocellular, melanoma or renal cell carcinoma were enrolled in the trial. Before TCR sequencing, CD4+ and CD8+ T cells were separately sorted from peripheral blood. Reading from cysteine to phenylalanine, the CDR3 counts 16 amino acids. Just CDR3 DNA is preserved here, 48 bases in frame from base 1. The germline V gene (reference sequence) yields LNHDA for CDR1 and SQIVND for CDR2. Compared with germline, V lacks 4 bases and J lacks 5 bases; bases without a gene match: 10.

This clonotype originated in an adult with an advanced solid tumor such as melanoma, head and neck, liver or kidney cancer. This chain is built from TRBV19 and TRBJ1-1; 10 central bases correspond to TRBD1. Specimen: CD4+ or CD8+ T cells sorted from blood, collected in a trial of the OX40 agonist ivuxolimab. At the DNA level, the sequence is TGTGCCAGTAGTAATCCCGGGACAGGGGTGGTAACTGAAGCTTTCTTT. Its coded protein is CASSNPGTGVVTEAFF. With the rest looked up from the reference TRBV19 and TRBJ1-1 genes rather than sequenced, the full variable domain is DGGITQSPKYLFRKEGQNVTLSCEQNLNHDAMYWYRQDPGQGLRLIYYSQIVNDFQKGDIAEGYSVSREKKESFPLTVTSAQKNPTAFYLCASSNPGTGVVTEAFFGQGTRLTVV.